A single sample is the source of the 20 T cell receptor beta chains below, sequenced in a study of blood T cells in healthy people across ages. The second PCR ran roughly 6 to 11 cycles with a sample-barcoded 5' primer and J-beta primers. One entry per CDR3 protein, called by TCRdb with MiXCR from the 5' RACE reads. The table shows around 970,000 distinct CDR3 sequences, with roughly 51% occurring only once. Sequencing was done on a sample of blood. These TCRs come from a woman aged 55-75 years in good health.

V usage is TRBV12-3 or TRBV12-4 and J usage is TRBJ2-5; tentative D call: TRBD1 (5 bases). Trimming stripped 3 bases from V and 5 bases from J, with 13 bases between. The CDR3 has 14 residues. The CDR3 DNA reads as TGTGCCAGCAGTTTTGGGGCTGCGTCGGAGACCCAGTACTTC. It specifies CASSFGAASETQYF.

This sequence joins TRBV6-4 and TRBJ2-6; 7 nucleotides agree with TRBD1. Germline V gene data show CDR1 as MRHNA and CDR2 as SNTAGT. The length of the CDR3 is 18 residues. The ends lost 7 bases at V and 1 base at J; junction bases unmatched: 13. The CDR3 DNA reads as TGTGCCAGCAACAGAAGGGGGCACCTATCTTCTGGGGCCAACGTCCTGACTTTC. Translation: CASNRRGHLSSGANVLTF.

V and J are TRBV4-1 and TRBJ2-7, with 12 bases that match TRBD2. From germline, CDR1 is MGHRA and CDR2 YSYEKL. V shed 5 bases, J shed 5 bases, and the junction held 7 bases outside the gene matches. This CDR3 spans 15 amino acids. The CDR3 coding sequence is TGCGCCAGCAGCTACTTACTAGCGGGAGGACACGAGCAGTACTTC. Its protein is CASSYLLAGGHEQYF.

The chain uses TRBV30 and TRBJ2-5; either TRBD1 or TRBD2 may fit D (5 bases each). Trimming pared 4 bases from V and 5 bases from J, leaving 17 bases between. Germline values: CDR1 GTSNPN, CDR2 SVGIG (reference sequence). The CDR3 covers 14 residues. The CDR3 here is CAWMGQGRRETQYF. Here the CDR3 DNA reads TGTGCCTGGATGGGGCAGGGAAGGAGGGAGACCCAGTACTTC.

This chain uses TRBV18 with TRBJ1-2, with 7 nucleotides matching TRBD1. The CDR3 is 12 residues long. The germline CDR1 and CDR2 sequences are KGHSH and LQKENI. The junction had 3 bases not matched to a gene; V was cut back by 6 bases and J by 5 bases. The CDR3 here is CASSVQGYGYTF. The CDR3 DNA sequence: TGTGCCAGCTCGGTACAGGGGTATGGCTACACCTTC.

The CDR3 DNA reads as TGTGCCATCGCCGGGACAGGGGACGGTTATGAGCAGTTCTTC. Its protein is CAIAGTGDGYEQFF. The chain joins TRBV10-3 to TRBJ2-1, with 10 bases lining up with TRBD1. The CDR3 sequence is 14 residues long. The germline gives CDR1 ENHRY, CDR2 SYGVKD. Trimming removed 8 bases from V and 8 bases from J; junction bases left unmatched: 9.

This CDR3 reads CATRLAGYEQYF. CDR3 in DNA: TGTGCCACCAGACTAGCGGGGTACGAGCAGTACTTC. The chain employs TRBV2 and TRBJ2-7; TRBD2 matches 11 bases. In germline, CDR1 is SNHLY, CDR2 FYNNEI. Trimming cost V 10 bases and J 4 bases; bases outside gene matches: 3. This CDR3 spans 12 amino acids.

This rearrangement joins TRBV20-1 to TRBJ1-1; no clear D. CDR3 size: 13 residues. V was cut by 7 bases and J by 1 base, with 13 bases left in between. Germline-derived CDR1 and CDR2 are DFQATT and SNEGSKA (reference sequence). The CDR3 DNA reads TGCAGTGTTCGTCGGGATAGGAACACTGAAGCTTTCTTT. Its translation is CSVRRDRNTEAFF.

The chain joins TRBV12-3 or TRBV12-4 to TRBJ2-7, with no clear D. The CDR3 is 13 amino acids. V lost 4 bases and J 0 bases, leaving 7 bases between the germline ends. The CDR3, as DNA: TGTGCCAGCAGTTACACGTACTCCTACGAGCAGTACTTC. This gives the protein CASSYTYSYEQYF.

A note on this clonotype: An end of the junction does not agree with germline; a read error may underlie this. The CDR3 region is CAGSPNQETQYF. The DNA for the CDR3 is TGTGCCGGCTCACCCAACCAAGAGACCCAGTACTTC. This chain connects TRBV18 to TRBJ2-7, with no clear D. The better agreement between TRBJ2-5 and the DNA end casts doubt on the J call. CDR3 size: 12 residues. The V gene's germline CDR1 is KGHSH and CDR2 LQKENI.

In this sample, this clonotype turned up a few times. The DNA of the CDR3 is TGTGCCAGCACCGGGGGAGCGACACCCAGCACAGATACGCAGTATTTT. It encodes CASTGGATPSTDTQYF. V gene TRBV7-9 combines with J gene TRBJ2-3; D perhaps matches TRBD2 (6 bases). This CDR3 has 16 amino acids. CDR1 and CDR2 from the germline V gene are SEHNR and FQNEAQ (reference sequence). V shed 7 bases and J shed 0 bases, with 17 bases lying between them.

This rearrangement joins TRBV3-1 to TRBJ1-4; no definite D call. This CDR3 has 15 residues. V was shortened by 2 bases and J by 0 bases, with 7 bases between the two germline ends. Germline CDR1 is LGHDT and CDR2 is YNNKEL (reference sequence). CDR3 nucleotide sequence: TGTGCCAGCAGCCAATCGGTTGCAACTAATGAAAAACTGTTTTTT. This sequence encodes CASSQSVATNEKLFF.

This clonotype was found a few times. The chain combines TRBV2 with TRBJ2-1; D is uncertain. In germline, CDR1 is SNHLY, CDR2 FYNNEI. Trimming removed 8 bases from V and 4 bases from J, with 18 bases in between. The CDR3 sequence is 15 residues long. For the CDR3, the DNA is TGTGCCAGCCAACCTCGTAGAGACCCGTACAATGAGCAGTTCTTC. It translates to CASQPRRDPYNEQFF.

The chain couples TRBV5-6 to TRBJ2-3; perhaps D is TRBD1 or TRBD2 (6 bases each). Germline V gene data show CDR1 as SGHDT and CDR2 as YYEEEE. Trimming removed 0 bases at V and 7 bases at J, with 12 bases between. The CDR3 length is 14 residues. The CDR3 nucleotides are TGTGCCAGCAGCTTGGAGGGGGGATCGAATACGCAGTATTTT. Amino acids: CASSLEGGSNTQYF.

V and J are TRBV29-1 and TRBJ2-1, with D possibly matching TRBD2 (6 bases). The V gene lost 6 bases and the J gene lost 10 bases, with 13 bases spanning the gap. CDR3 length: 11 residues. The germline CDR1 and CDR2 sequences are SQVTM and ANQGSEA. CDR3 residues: CSVYTGGEQFF. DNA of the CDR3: TGCAGCGTGTACACCGGAGGGGAGCAGTTCTTC.

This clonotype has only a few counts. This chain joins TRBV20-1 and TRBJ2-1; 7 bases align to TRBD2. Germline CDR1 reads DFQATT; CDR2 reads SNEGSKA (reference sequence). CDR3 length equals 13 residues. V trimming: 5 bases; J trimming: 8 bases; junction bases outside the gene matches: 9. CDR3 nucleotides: TGCAGTGCTCGAAAAAGCGGGAACGATGAGCAGTTCTTC. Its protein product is CSARKSGNDEQFF.

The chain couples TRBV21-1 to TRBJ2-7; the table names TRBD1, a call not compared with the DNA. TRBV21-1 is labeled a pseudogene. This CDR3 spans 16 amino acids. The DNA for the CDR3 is TGTGCCAGCAGCGGCCGATTGCCGGGACAGGGTTACGAGCAGTACTTC. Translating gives CASSGRLPGQGYEQYF.

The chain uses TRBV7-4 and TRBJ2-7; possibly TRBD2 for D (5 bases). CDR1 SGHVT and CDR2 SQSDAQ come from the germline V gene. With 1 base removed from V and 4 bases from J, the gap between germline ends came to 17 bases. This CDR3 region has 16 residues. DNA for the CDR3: TGTGCCAGCAGCTTAGGGCTTAGCGCCGCTTGGTACGAGCAGTACTTC. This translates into CASSLGLSAAWYEQYF.

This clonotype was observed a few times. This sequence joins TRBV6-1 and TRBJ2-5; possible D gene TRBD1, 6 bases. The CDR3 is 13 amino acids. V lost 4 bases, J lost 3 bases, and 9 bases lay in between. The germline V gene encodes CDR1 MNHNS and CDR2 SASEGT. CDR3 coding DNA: TGTGCCAGCAGTGGGCAGGGGAAAGAGACCCAGTACTTC. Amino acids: CASSGQGKETQYF.

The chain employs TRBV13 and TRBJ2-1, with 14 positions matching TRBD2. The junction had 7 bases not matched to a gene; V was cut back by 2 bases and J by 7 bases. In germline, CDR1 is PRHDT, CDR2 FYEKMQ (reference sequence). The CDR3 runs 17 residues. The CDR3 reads CASSLSGTSGSGNEQFF. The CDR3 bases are TGTGCCAGCAGCTTAAGCGGGACTAGCGGGAGCGGGAATGAGCAGTTCTTC.